The 29 T cell receptor beta chains below come from one sample, sequenced in a study of cytomegalovirus exposure and HLA in healthy donors. 60 Vbeta and 13 Jbeta primers were used in PCR. Profiling relied on immunoSEQ multiplex PCR, and the TCRdb table lists in-frame clones only, not all of them. The sample yields more than 110,000 clones, more than 70% seen once. The sequenced material came from PBMCs. The source of these receptors is a male donor in good health and CMV-seropositive.

The chain couples TRBV6-5 to TRBJ2-5; D is ambiguous. The J call is uncertain, as TRBJ2-7 better fits the DNA end. The germline CDR1 and CDR2 sequences are MNHEY and SVGAGI. The CDR3 has 13 amino acids. The CDR3 region is CASSPLRNYEQYF. Written as DNA, the CDR3 is TGTGCCAGCAGTCCCCTCAGGAATTACGAGCAGTACTTC.

This clone was picked up a small number of times. This rearrangement joins TRBV5-6 to TRBJ1-6; tentatively, D is TRBD1 (6 bases). The CDR3 has 14 amino acids. Germline loops: CDR1 SGHDT, CDR2 YYEEEE. Trimming stripped 6 bases from V and 5 bases from J, with 12 bases between. The CDR3 region is CASKAQGDNSPLHF. The CDR3 DNA reads as TGTGCCAGCAAGGCACAGGGAGATAATTCACCCCTCCACTTT. Full variable domain (rest looked up from reference TRBV5-6 and TRBJ1-6): DAGVTQSPTHLIKTRGQQVTLRCSPKSGHDTVSWYQQALGQGPQFIFQYYEEEERQRGNFPDRFSGHQFPNYSSELNVNALLLGDSALYLCASKAQGDNSPLHFGNGTRLTVT.

This chain links TRBV7-8 with TRBJ2-1; TRBD2 aligns across 8 bases. V lost 2 bases, J lost 4 bases, and 10 bases stayed unmatched. CDR1 and CDR2 (germline): SGHVS, FQNEAQ. CDR3 length: 17 residues. The CDR3 DNA is TGTGCCAGCAGCTTATGGGTAGGGCGGGGGGTATACAATGAGCAGTTCTTC. Translating it yields CASSLWVGRGVYNEQFF.

This sequence joins TRBV5-1 and TRBJ1-2; 7 bases align to TRBD1. Trimming took 0 bases from V and 6 from J; bases not matched to a gene: 11. The V gene's germline CDR1 is SGHRS and CDR2 YFSETQ. The CDR3 totals 16 residues. CDR3 amino acids: CASSLAPDRVGDGYTF. The CDR3 DNA reads as TGCGCCAGCAGCTTGGCCCCAGACAGGGTGGGGGATGGCTACACCTTC.

The table lists this clone with a few counts. The chain recombines TRBV6-1 with TRBJ2-1, with 7 nucleotides matching TRBD2. The germline V gene has CDR1 MNHNS and CDR2 SASEGT. V trimming: 6 bases; J trimming: 4 bases; junction bases outside the gene matches: 3. The CDR3 runs 13 residues. The chain's CDR3 is CASRLAQYNEQFF. CDR3 DNA: TGTGCCAGCAGACTAGCGCAGTACAATGAGCAGTTCTTC.

The V gene is TRBV25-1, the J gene TRBJ2-3; 14 bases are a match to TRBD2. The germline V gene encodes CDR1 MGHDK and CDR2 SYGVNS. This CDR3 is built from 18 residues. The trim removed 4 bases at V and 1 base at J, leaving 7 bases unmatched. In nucleotides, the CDR3 is TGTGCCAGCAGTGTTTCCGGGACTAGCGGGAGAGGCACAGATACGCAGTATTTT. This translates into CASSVSGTSGRGTDTQYF.

This clone was seen more than once but under ten times. This same CDR3 is encoded by further DNA sequences in the sample. The chain couples TRBV6-5 to TRBJ2-7; 8 nucleotides agree with TRBD2. Losses at the gene ends were 5 bases for V and 0 bases for J; bases not matched to a gene: 0. CDR3 length equals 13 residues. CDR1 is MNHEY, CDR2 SVGAGI, per germline. In DNA form, the CDR3 reads TGTGCCAGCAGTGGACTAGCCTCCTACGAGCAGTACTTC. This encodes CASSGLASYEQYF.

This clone has a handful of counts. This chain uses TRBV19 with TRBJ2-7; 9 positions match TRBD2. V lost 10 bases and J lost 2; bases outside the gene matches: 21. Germline V gives CDR1 LNHDA, CDR2 SQIVND (reference sequence). The CDR3 has 18 amino acids. The CDR3 region is CATGGRTATSGQPYEQYF. The CDR3 bases are TGTGCCACCGGGGGACGTACGGCGACTAGCGGTCAACCCTACGAGCAGTACTTC.

CDR3 loop: CASSPARQKHYGYTF. The CDR3 DNA reads as TGTGCCAGCAGCCCCGCCAGACAGAAACACTATGGCTACACCTTC. J is TRBJ1-2 and V is TRBV6-5; possible D gene TRBD1, 5 bases. Germline V CDR1 and CDR2: MNHEY, SVGAGI. V was clipped by 6 bases and J by 3 bases, with 17 bases between them. The CDR3 covers 15 residues.

CDR3 in DNA: TGTGCCAGCAATCGACAGGGGTGGGAAGACTATGGCTACACCTTC. Protein sequence: CASNRQGWEDYGYTF. This chain links TRBV2 with TRBJ1-2, with 8 bases that match TRBD1. Germline CDR1 reads SNHLY; CDR2 reads FYNNEI. The CDR3 is made up of 15 amino acids. After removal of 7 bases from V and 3 bases from J, the junction contained 10 bases not matched to a gene.

V gene TRBV18 combines with J gene TRBJ2-1, with 16 bases that match TRBD2. V lost 3 bases to trimming and J lost 0 bases; unmatched junction nucleotides: 14. Germline assignment: CDR1 KGHSH and CDR2 LQKENI. CDR3 size: 22 residues. The CDR3 protein is CASSPTWRGLAGGVSSYNEQFF. CDR3 sequence (DNA): TGTGCCAGCTCACCTACCTGGAGGGGACTAGCGGGAGGGGTGAGCTCCTACAATGAGCAGTTCTTC.

The V gene is TRBV28, the J gene TRBJ2-1; D may be TRBD2 (6 bases). The germline V gene has CDR1 MDHEN and CDR2 SYDVKM. The CDR3 extends over 17 amino acids. V lost 5 bases to trimming and J lost 4 bases, with 21 bases between them. CDR3 protein: CASSLPLIADGYNEQFF. CDR3 nucleotide sequence: TGTGCCAGCAGTCTCCCGCTTATAGCGGATGGTTACAATGAGCAGTTCTTC.

The chain recombines TRBV6-6 with TRBJ1-1; 8 bases line up with TRBD1. V lost 9 bases, J lost 12 bases, and 18 bases stayed unmatched. Germline CDR1 MNHNY, CDR2 SVGAGI (reference sequence). CDR3 size: 14 residues. This chain's CDR3 is CASDGQGYARLSFF. The DNA for the CDR3 is TGTGCCAGTGATGGACAGGGTTATGCCCGGTTATCTTTCTTT.

The CDR3: CASSHLAGGGYEQYF. CDR3 DNA sequence: TGCGCCAGCAGCCATTTAGCGGGAGGGGGCTACGAGCAGTACTTC. The chain combines TRBV4-3 with TRBJ2-7, with TRBD2 matching 11 bases. Germline CDR1 LGHNA, CDR2 YSLEER. J lost 3 bases, V lost 3 bases, and 4 bases had no gene match. This CDR3 comprises 15 residues.

This clone was seen once. V usage is TRBV6-5 and J usage is TRBJ2-1; 7 bases line up with TRBD2. J gave up 10 bases and V 6 bases, and 3 bases lay outside the gene matches. The CDR3 is made up of 11 amino acids. Per germline, CDR1 MNHEY and CDR2 SVGAGI. The CDR3 loop is CASSGGFEQFF. The CDR3 DNA follows: TGTGCCAGCAGCGGGGGGTTCGAGCAGTTCTTC.

The chain has TRBV7-8 and TRBJ1-3; the match to TRBD1 covers 7 bases. V trimming: 4 bases; J trimming: 0 bases; junction bases outside the gene matches: 12. CDR1 SGHVS and CDR2 FQNEAQ come from the germline V gene. The CDR3 loop spans 18 amino acids. For the CDR3, the DNA is TGTGCCAGCAGCTCTCCCGAGGGGGCTCCGAGCTCTGGAAACACCATATATTTT. This sequence encodes CASSSPEGAPSSGNTIYF.

This clone has a handful of counts. This rearrangement joins TRBV6-5 to TRBJ2-7, with D possibly being TRBD2 (6 bases). The V gene lost 0 bases and the J gene lost 2 bases, with 11 bases spanning the gap. The germline CDR1 and CDR2 sequences are MNHEY and SVGAGI. The CDR3 contains 15 residues. CDR3 nucleotides: TGTGCCAGCAGTTACTCGTTCGGGAGAACCTACGAGCAGTACTTC. Its protein product is CASSYSFGRTYEQYF.

This clone is a singleton in its sample. The CDR3 sequence is CASSFVLGYGYTF. The CDR3, as DNA: TGTGCCAGCAGTTTCGTCCTAGGCTATGGCTACACCTTC. The rearrangement uses TRBV27 and TRBJ1-2; D gene unclear. V was pared by 3 bases and J by 4 bases, with 9 bases between. This CDR3 comprises 13 residues. Germline lookup yields CDR1 MNHEY and CDR2 SMNVEV (reference sequence).

The chain couples TRBV7-9 to TRBJ2-1; 7 bases line up with TRBD1. The CDR3 loop spans 16 amino acids. V dropped 2 bases and J dropped 3; count of bases not matched to a gene: 7. CDR1 and CDR2 (germline): SEHNR, FQNEAQ (reference sequence). The CDR3, as DNA: TGTGCCAGCAGCTTAAGACGACAGGGATACTACAATGAGCAGTTCTTC. Its protein product is CASSLRRQGYYNEQFF.

The CDR3 region is CARKDREIYTEAFF. As DNA, the CDR3 is TGTGCCAGAAAGGACAGAGAAATTTACACTGAAGCTTTCTTT. The chain combines TRBV2 with TRBJ1-1, with a tentative D call TRBD1 (6 bases). CDR1 and CDR2 from the germline V gene are SNHLY and FYNNEI. This CDR3 comprises 14 residues. V dropped 9 bases and J dropped 3 bases, with 17 bases sitting between them. The full variable domain, its missing parts supplied by reference TRBV2 and TRBJ1-1, is EPEVTQTPSHQVTQMGQEVILRCVPISNHLYFYWYRQILGQKVEFLVSFYNNEISEKSEIFDDQFSVERPDGSNFTLKIRSTKLEDSAMYFCARKDREIYTEAFFGQGTRLTVV.

The genes are TRBV4-3 and TRBJ2-3; 10 bases are shared with TRBD2. V gave up 0 bases and J gave up 2 bases; unmatched junction bases: 5. Germline CDR1 is LGHNA and CDR2 is YSLEER. The length of the CDR3 is 17 residues. The CDR3 bases are TGCGCCAGCAGCCAAGATCTACTAGCGGGACACACAGATACGCAGTATTTT. It encodes CASSQDLLAGHTDTQYF.

The rearrangement links TRBV9 to TRBJ2-7; 7 positions match TRBD2. CDR1 SGDLS and CDR2 YYNGEE come from the germline V gene. Germline trimming cut 0 bases from V and 6 bases from J; bases unmatched to any gene: 9. CDR3 length equals 15 residues. CDR3 loop: CASSVAGREAAEQYF. For the CDR3, the DNA is TGTGCCAGCAGCGTAGCAGGGAGGGAGGCGGCCGAGCAGTACTTC.

The rearrangement uses TRBV11-1 and TRBJ1-1; 7 bases align to TRBD1. Germline values: CDR1 SGHAT, CDR2 FQDESV (reference sequence). Losses at the gene ends were 1 base for V and 5 bases for J; bases not matched to a gene: 4. CDR3 length: 14 amino acids. The CDR3 sequence is CASSLGQGGTEAFF. CDR3 bases: TGTGCCAGCAGCTTAGGACAGGGCGGAACTGAAGCTTTCTTT.

This clone has more than one count but fewer than ten. This sequence joins TRBV6-6 and TRBJ2-1; the D gene is possibly TRBD2 (5 bases). V dropped 4 bases and J dropped 4 bases, with 11 bases sitting between them. This CDR3 spans 14 amino acids. Germline lookup yields CDR1 MNHNY and CDR2 SVGAGI (reference sequence). This CDR3 is CASSSPEDYNEQFF. For the CDR3, the DNA is TGTGCCAGCAGTTCCCCGGAGGATTACAATGAGCAGTTCTTC.

This clone was counted only a few times. The chain couples TRBV4-2 to TRBJ2-7; possible D gene TRBD1, 6 bases. Trimming shortened V by 4 bases and J by 2 bases, and 12 bases separated the two germline ends. Germline V gives CDR1 LGHNA, CDR2 YNFKEQ. The CDR3 runs 14 residues. This chain's CDR3 is CASSLSQGTYEQYF. CDR3 coding DNA: TGTGCCAGCAGCCTTAGTCAGGGGACCTACGAGCAGTACTTC.

Regarding this clone: Sequence at one end of the junction differs from germline and may be a read error. This rearrangement joins TRBV18 to TRBJ2-2; D unresolved. Per germline, CDR1 KGHSH and CDR2 LQKENI. This CDR3 is built from 15 residues. The CDR3 sequence is CASSPPSRNAGELFF. Here the CDR3 DNA reads TGTGCCAGCTCACCACCGTCGCGGAACGCCGGGGAGCTGTTTTTT.

The chain is built from TRBV6-5 and TRBJ2-2, with 8 bases lining up with TRBD2. Trimming removed 6 bases from V and 6 bases from J; junction bases left unmatched: 3. This CDR3 comprises 13 residues. Looked up from germline, CDR1 is MNHEY and CDR2 is SVGAGI. The CDR3 sequence: CASRPGLAGELFF. In nucleotides, the CDR3 is TGTGCCAGCAGGCCGGGACTAGCCGGGGAGCTGTTTTTT.

This chain connects TRBV7-8 to TRBJ2-3, with a possible D match to TRBD1 (7 bases). The CDR3 contains 17 residues. Per germline, CDR1 SGHVS and CDR2 FQNEAQ. The germline V and J ends were trimmed by 3 bases and 2 bases, with 18 bases remaining between them. CDR3 amino acids: CASSFWTRDRATDTQYF. The CDR3 DNA sequence: TGTGCCAGCAGCTTTTGGACGCGGGACAGAGCCACAGATACGCAGTATTTT.

The chain has TRBV4-3 and TRBJ1-6, with no clear D. This CDR3 is built from 16 residues. Germline V gives CDR1 LGHNA, CDR2 YSLEER. V was cut by 1 base and J by 10 bases, with 17 bases left in between. The CDR3 DNA is TGCGCCAGCAGCCAAGGATTGTCGGGAGAAGACTCACCCCTCCACTTT. Amino acids: CASSQGLSGEDSPLHF.